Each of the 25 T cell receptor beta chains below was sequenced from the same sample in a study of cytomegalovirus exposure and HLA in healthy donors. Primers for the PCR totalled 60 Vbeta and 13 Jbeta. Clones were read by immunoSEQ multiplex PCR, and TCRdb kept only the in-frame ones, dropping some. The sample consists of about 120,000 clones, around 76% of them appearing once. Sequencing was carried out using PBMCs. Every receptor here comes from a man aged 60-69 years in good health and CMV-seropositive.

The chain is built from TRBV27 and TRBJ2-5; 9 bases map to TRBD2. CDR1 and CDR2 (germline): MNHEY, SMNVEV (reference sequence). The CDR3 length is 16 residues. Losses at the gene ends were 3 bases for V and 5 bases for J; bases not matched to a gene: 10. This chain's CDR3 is CASSFMRAGGLETQYF. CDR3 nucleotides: TGTGCCAGCAGTTTTATGAGGGCGGGAGGGTTGGAGACCCAGTACTTC.

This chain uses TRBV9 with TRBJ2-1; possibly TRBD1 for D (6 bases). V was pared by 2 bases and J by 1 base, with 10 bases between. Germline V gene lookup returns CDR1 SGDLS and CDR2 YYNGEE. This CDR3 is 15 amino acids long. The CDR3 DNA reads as TGTGCCAGCAGCGTTTACAGGGAGTCCTACAATGAGCAGTTCTTC. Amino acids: CASSVYRESYNEQFF. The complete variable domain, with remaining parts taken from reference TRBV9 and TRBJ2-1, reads DSGVTQTPKHLITATGQRVTLRCSPRSGDLSVYWYQQSLDQGLQFLIQYYNGEERAKGNILERFSAQQFPDLHSELNLSSLELGDSALYFCASSVYRESYNEQFFGPGTRLTVL.

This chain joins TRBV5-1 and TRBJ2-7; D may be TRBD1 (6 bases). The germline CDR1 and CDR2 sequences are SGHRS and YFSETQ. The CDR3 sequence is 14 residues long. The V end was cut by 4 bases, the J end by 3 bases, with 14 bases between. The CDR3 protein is CASSGETGYYEQYF. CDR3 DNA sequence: TGCGCCAGCAGCGGGGAGACAGGCTACTACGAGCAGTACTTC.

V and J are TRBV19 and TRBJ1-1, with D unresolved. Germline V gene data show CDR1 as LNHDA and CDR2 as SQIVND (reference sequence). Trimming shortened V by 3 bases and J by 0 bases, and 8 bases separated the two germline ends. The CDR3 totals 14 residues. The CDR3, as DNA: TGTGCCAGTAGTATCACTCCCCTGAACACTGAAGCTTTCTTT. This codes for CASSITPLNTEAFF.

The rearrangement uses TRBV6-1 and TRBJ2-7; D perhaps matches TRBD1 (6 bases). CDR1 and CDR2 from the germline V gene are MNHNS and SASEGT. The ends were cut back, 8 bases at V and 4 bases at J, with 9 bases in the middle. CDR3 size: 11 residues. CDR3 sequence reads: CASRTEYEQYF. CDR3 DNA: TGTGCCAGCCGGACAGAGTACGAGCAGTACTTC.

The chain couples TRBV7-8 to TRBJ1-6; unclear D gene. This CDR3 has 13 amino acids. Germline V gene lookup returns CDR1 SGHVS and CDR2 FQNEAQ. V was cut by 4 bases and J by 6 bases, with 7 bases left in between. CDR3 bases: TGTGCCAGCAGCTCCTCGGGTAATTCACCCCTCCACTTT. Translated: CASSSSGNSPLHF.

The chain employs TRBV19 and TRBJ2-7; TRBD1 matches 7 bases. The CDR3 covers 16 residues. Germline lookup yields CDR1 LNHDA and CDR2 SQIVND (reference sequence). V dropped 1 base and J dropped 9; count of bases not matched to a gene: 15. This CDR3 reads CASSIVLRGRELRQYF. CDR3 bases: TGTGCCAGTAGTATAGTTCTGAGGGGGCGCGAGTTGAGGCAGTACTTC.

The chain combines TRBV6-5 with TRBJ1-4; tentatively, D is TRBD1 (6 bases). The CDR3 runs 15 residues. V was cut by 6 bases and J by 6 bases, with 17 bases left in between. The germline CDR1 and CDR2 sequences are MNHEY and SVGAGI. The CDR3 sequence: CASRPQGRSYEKLFF. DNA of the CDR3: TGTGCCAGCAGACCACAGGGACGGTCGTATGAAAAACTGTTTTTT.

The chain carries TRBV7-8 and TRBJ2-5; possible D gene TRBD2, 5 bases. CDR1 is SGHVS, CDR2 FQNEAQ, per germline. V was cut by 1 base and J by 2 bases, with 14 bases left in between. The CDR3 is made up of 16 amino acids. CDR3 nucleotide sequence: TGTGCCAGCAGCTTAGGGCTAGCCCGAGGGCAAGAGACCCAGTACTTC. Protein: CASSLGLARGQETQYF.

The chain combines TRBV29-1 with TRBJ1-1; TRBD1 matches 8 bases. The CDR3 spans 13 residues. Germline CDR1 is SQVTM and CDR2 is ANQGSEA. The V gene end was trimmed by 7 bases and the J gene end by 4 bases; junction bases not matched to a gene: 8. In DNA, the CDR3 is TGCAGCGCCGCAGGGGGCATGGGCACTGAAGCTTTCTTT. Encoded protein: CSAAGGMGTEAFF.

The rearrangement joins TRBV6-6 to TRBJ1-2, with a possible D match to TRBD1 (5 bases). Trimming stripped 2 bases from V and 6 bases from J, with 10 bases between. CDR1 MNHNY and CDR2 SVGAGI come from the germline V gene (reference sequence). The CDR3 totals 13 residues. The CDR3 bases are TGTGCCAGCAGTTACGGGGGGGTGAATGGCTACACCTTC. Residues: CASSYGGVNGYTF.

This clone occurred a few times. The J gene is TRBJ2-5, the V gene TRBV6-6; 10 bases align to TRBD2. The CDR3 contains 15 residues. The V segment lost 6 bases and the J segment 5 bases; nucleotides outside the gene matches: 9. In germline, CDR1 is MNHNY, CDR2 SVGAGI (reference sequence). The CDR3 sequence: CASRELAGTGETQYF. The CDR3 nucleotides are TGTGCCAGCAGGGAACTAGCGGGAACAGGGGAGACCCAGTACTTC.

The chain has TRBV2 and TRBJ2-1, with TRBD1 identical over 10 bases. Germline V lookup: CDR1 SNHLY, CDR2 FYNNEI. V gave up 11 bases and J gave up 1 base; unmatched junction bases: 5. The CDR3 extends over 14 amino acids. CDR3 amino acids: CAGTGALSYNEQFF. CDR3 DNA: TGTGCCGGGACAGGGGCCCTTTCCTACAATGAGCAGTTCTTC. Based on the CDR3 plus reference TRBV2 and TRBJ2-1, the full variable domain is EPEVTQTPSHQVTQMGQEVILRCVPISNHLYFYWYRQILGQKVEFLVSFYNNEISEKSEIFDDQFSVERPDGSNFTLKIRSTKLEDSAMYFCAGTGALSYNEQFFGPGTRLTVL.

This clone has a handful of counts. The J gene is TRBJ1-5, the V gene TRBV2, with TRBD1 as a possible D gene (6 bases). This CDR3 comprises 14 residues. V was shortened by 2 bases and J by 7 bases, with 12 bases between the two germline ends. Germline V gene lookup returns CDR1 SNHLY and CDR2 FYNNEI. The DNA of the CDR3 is TGTGCCAGCAGTGAAAGACAGGTGAGGCAGCCCCAGCATTTT. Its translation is CASSERQVRQPQHF. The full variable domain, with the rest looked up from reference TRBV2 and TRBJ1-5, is EPEVTQTPSHQVTQMGQEVILRCVPISNHLYFYWYRQILGQKVEFLVSFYNNEISEKSEIFDDQFSVERPDGSNFTLKIRSTKLEDSAMYFCASSERQVRQPQHFGDGTRLSIL.

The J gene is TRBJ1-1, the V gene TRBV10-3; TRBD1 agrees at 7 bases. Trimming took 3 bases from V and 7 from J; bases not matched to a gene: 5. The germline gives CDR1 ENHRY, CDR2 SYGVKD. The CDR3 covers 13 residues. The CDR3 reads CAISDVTGVEAFF. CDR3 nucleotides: TGTGCCATCAGTGATGTAACAGGGGTTGAAGCTTTCTTT.

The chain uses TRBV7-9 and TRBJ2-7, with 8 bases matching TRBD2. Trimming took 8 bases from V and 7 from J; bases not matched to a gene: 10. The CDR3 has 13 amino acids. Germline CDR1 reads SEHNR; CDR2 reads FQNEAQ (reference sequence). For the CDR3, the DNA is TGTGCCAGCCTGAAAGCGGGAGCCGAAGAGCAGTACTTC. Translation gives CASLKAGAEEQYF.

This CDR3 reads CASSLLDQGTGELFF. CDR3 in DNA: TGCGCCAGCAGCTTACTGGACCAGGGCACCGGGGAGCTGTTTTTT. The V gene is TRBV5-1, the J gene TRBJ2-2, with TRBD1 as a possible D gene (5 bases). The V and J ends lost 2 bases and 4 bases respectively, with 12 bases between them. There are 15 residues in the CDR3. The V gene's germline CDR1 is SGHRS and CDR2 YFSETQ.

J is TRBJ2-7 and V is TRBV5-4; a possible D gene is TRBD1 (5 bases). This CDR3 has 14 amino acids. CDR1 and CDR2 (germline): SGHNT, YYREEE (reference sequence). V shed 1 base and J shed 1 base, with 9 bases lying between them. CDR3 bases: TGTGCCAGCAGCTTGTATCAGGGTTCCTACGAGCAGTACTTC. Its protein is CASSLYQGSYEQYF.

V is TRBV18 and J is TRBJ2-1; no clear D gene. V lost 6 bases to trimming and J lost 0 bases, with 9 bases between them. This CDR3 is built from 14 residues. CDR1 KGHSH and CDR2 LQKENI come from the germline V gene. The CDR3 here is CASSLSSSYNEQFF. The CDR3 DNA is TGTGCCAGCTCCCTCTCGAGCTCCTACAATGAGCAGTTCTTC.

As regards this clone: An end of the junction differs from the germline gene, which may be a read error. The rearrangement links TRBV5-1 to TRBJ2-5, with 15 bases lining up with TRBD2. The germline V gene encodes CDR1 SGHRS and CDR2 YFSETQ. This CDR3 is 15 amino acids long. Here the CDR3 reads CASSLGLAGGEAQYF. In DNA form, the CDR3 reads TGCGCCAGCAGTCTGGGACTAGCGGGAGGAGAGGCCCAGTACTTC. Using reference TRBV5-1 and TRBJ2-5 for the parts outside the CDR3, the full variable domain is KAGVTQTPRYLIKTRGQQVTLSCSPISGHRSVSWYQQTPGQGLQFLFEYFSETQRNKGNFPGRFSGRQFSNSRSEMNVSTLELGDSALYLCASSLGLAGGEAQYFGPGTRLLVL.

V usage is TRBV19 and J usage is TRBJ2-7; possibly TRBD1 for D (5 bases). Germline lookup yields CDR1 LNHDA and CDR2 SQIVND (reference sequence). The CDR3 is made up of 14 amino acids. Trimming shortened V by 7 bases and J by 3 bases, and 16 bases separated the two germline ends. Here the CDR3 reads CASTGIISRYEQYF. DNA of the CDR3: TGTGCCAGTACAGGGATCATTAGCCGCTACGAGCAGTACTTC.

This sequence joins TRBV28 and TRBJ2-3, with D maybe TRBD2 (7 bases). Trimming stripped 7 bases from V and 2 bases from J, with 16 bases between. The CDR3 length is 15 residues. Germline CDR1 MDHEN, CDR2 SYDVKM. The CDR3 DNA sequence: TGTGCCAGCACTCCGGGGGGCGCCTACACAGATACGCAGTATTTT. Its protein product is CASTPGGAYTDTQYF.

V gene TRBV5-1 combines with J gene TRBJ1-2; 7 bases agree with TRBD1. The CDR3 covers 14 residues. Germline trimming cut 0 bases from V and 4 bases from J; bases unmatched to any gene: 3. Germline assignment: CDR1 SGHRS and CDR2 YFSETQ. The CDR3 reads CASSLGSGGYGYTF. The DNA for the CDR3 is TGCGCCAGCAGCTTGGGGTCAGGGGGCTATGGCTACACCTTC.

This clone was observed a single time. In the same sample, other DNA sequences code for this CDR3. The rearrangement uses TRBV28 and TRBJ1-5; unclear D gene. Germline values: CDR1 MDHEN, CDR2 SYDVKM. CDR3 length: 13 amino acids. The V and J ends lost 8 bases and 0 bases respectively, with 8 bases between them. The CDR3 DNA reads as TGTGCCAGCCGGAGGTATAGCAATCAGCCCCAGCATTTT. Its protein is CASRRYSNQPQHF.

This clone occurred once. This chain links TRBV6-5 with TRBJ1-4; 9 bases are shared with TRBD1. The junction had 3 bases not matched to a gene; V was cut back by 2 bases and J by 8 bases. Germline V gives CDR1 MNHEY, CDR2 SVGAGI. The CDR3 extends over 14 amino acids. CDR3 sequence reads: CASSYGTGQEKLFF. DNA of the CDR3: TGTGCCAGCAGTTACGGGACAGGGCAGGAAAAACTGTTTTTT.